This T cell receptor beta chain comes out of a study of blood T cell repertoires in COVID-19. Study summary: Acute-phase and convalescent COVID-19 samples originated in the United States, Italy and Spain. The cDNA or gDNA used as material had been derived from T cells, B-cell-depleted T cells, or PBMCs.

In the original analysis: Amplifying reference gene primers gave estimates of nucleated cell counts. Generated by immunoSEQ multiplex PCR, the TCRdb table keeps only in-frame clones and is missing some. The V and J calls and the clone size are those of that table, but D and trimming were determined from the DNA. The repertoire holds 250,000 to 300,000 clones, with about nine tenths as singletons. V shed 2 bases, J shed 6 bases, and the junction held 4 bases outside the gene matches. The CDR3 is 15 amino acids. CDR1 is KGHDR, CDR2 SFDVKD, per germline. The sequencing sample was made of peripheral blood. The chain links TRBV24-1 to TRBJ2-1; 9 positions match TRBD1. The receptor's source is a woman under 40 with active or convalescent COVID-19. DNA of the CDR3: TGTGCCACCAGTGATTCCCGACAGGGGGTCAATGAGCAGTTCTTC. The encoded protein is CATSDSRQGVNEQFF.